In this sample, the clone carrying this T cell receptor (beta chain) turned up a few times. Its target is unknown. In germline, CDR1 is LGHNA, CDR2 YNFKEQ. V lost 4 bases and J 1 base, leaving 6 bases between the germline ends. The CDR3 totals 13 residues. The sample is drawn from a study of beta chain features in type 1 diabetes. About the research overall: What patients shared with healthy donors was a similar profile of age, gender and cell yields. Points from the study as a whole: A closer apparent resemblance between naive, central memory and Treg TCRB repertoires was seen in patients than in healthy donors. A cDNA-based sequencing approach could over-represent cells with high TCR expression. Moderate yet significant TCRB CDR3 shortening was seen in Type 1 diabetes patients in all four CD4+ subsets.

As every portion of the isolated RNA was reverse transcribed, the sequencing read expressed TCRB transcripts. Sequencing used immunoSEQ multiplex PCR; TCRdb keeps in-frame clones, though not all of them. Among more than 250,000 clones listed, approximately 20% were seen once. This receptor was taken from a woman in her thirties or forties with type 1 diabetes. Input material: naive CD4+ T cells from blood. The chain uses TRBV4-2 and TRBJ2-3; D remains unclear. CDR3 nucleotides: TGTGCCAGCAGCCCCTCCGGCACAGATACGCAGTATTTT. This encodes CASSPSGTDTQYF.